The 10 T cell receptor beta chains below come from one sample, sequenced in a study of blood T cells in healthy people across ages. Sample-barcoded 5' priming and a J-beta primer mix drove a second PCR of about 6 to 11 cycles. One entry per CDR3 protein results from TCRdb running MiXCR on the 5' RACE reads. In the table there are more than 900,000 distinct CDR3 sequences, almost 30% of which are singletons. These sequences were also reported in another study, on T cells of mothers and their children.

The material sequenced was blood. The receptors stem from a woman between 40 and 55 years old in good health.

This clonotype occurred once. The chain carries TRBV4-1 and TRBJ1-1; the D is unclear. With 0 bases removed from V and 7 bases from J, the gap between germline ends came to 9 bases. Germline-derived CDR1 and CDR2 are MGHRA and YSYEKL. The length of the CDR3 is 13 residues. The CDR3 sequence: CASSQDRALEAFF. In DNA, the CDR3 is TGCGCCAGCAGCCAAGACCGGGCCCTTGAAGCTTTCTTT.

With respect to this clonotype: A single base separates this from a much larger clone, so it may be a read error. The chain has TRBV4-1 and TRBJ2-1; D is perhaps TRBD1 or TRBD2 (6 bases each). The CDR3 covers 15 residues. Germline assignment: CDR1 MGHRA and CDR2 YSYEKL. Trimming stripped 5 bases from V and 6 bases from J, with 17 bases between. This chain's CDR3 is CASSEGGWPCNEQFF. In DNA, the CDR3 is TGCGCCAGCAGCGAGGGGGGATGGCCCTGCAATGAGCAGTTCTTC.

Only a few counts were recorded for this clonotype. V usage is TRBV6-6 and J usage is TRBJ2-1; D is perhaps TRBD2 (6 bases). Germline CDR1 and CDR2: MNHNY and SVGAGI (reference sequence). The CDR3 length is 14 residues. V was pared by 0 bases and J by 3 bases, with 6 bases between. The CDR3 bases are TGTGCCAGCAGTTACTCCGGGGGCTACAATGAGCAGTTCTTC. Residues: CASSYSGGYNEQFF.

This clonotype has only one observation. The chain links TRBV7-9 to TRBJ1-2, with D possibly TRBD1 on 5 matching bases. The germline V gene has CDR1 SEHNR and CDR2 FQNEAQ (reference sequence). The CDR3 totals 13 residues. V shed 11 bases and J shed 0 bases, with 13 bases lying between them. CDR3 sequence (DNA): TGTGCCGGAAACTCGGACACTAACTATGGCTACACCTTC. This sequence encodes CAGNSDTNYGYTF.

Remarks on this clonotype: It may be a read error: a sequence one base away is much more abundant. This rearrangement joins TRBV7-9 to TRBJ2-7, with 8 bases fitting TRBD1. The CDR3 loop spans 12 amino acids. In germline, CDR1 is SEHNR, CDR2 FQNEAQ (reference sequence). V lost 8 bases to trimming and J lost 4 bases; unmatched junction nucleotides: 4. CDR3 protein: CASRDRCYEQYF. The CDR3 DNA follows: TGTGCCAGCCGGGACAGGTGTTACGAGCAGTACTTC.

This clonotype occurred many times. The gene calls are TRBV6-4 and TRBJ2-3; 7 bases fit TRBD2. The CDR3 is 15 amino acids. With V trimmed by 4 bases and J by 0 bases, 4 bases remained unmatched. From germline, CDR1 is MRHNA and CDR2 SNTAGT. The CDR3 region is CASSATSASTDTQYF. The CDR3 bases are TGTGCCAGCAGTGCTACTAGCGCTAGCACAGATACGCAGTATTTT.

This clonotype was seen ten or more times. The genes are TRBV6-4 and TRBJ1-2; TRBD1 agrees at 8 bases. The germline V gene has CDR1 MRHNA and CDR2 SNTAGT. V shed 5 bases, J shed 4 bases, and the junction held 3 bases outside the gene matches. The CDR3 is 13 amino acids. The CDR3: CASSHTGGYGYTF. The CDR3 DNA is TGTGCCAGCAGTCACACAGGGGGCTATGGCTACACCTTC.

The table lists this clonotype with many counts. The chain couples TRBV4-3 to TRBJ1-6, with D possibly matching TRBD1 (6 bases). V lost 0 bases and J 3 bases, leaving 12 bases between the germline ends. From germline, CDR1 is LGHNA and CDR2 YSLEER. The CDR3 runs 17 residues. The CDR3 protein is CASSQERTAVYNSPLHF. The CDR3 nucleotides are TGCGCCAGCAGCCAAGAACGGACAGCGGTCTATAATTCACCCCTCCACTTT.

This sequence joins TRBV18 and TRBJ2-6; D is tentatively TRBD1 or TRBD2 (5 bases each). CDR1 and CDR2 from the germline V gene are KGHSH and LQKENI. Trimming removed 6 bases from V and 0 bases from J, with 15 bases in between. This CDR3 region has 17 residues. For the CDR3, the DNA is TGTGCCAGCTCGTACGGGGCAGGGAGCTCTGGGGCCAACGTCCTGACTTTC. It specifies CASSYGAGSSGANVLTF.

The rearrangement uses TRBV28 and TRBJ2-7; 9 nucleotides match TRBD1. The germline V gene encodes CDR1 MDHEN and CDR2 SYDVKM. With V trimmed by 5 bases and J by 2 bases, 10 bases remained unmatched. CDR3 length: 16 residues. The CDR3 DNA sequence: TGTGCCAGCAGTCCTTGGGGACAGGGAACAGCCTACGAGCAGTACTTC. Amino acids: CASSPWGQGTAYEQYF.